Listed here are 22 T cell receptor beta chains from one sample, sequenced in a study of shared clonotypes between healthy human individuals. The table came from immunoSEQ multiplex PCR; TCRdb's copy has only in-frame clones and leaves some out. The sample includes about 1,800,000 clones, about 95% of them seen just once. Cells designated naive CD8 were CD45RO-negative and were positively selected for CCR7, with terminally differentiated effector memory CD45RA+ cells excluded. The specimen sequenced was naive CD8+ T cells sorted from blood. These receptors were taken from a man aged 18 to 29 in good health.

To note about this clone: Within the sample, other DNA sequences also encode this same CDR3. The chain uses TRBV9 and TRBJ1-2, with TRBD1 matching over 9 bases. The germline V gene has CDR1 SGDLS and CDR2 YYNGEE. CDR3 length: 14 residues. The trim removed 0 bases at V and 6 bases at J, leaving 3 bases unmatched. The CDR3 DNA sequence: TGTGCCAGCAGCGTAGGAACAGGGGGCCATGGCTACACCTTC. Its translation: CASSVGTGGHGYTF.

This chain connects TRBV6-6 to TRBJ2-3; D unresolved. Trimming removed 2 bases from V and 1 base from J, with 4 bases in between. CDR1 MNHNY and CDR2 SVGAGI come from the germline V gene (reference sequence). This CDR3 is built from 13 residues. CDR3 sequence: CASSYTRTDTQYF. The CDR3 DNA reads TGTGCCAGCAGTTACACCCGCACAGATACGCAGTATTTT.

The chain uses TRBV4-1 and TRBJ1-4, with 9 bases identical to TRBD1. Germline V gene sequence: CDR1 MGHRA, CDR2 YSYEKL. Unmatched junction bases numbered 1, after V lost 0 bases and J lost 5 bases. The CDR3 is made up of 15 amino acids. CDR3 sequence (DNA): TGCGCCAGCAGCCAAGAGACAGGGGGGAATGAAAAACTGTTTTTT. Translation: CASSQETGGNEKLFF.

This chain uses TRBV28 with TRBJ2-7; 7 positions agree with TRBD1. The CDR3 contains 14 residues. CDR1 MDHEN and CDR2 SYDVKM come from the germline V gene. V was pared by 6 bases and J by 4 bases, with 9 bases of the junction left unmatched. The DNA of the CDR3 is TGTGCCAGCAGGTTCTTACAGACAGGGTACGAGCAGTACTTC. This encodes CASRFLQTGYEQYF. Full variable domain (rest looked up from reference TRBV28 and TRBJ2-7): DVKVTQSSRYLVKRTGEKVFLECVQDMDHENMFWYRQDPGLGLRLIYFSYDVKMKEKGDIPEGYSVSREKKERFSLILESASTNQTSMYLCASRFLQTGYEQYFGPGTRLTVT.

V usage is TRBV2 and J usage is TRBJ2-2; 7 bases align to TRBD2. V lost 5 bases, J lost 2 bases, and 2 bases stayed unmatched. Germline values: CDR1 SNHLY, CDR2 FYNNEI. The CDR3 is made up of 14 amino acids. CDR3 DNA: TGTGCCAGCAGTAGCGGGGAAAACACCGGGGAGCTGTTTTTT. Amino acid sequence: CASSSGENTGELFF.

This rearrangement joins TRBV11-2 to TRBJ2-7; 10 bases match TRBD1. The CDR3 sequence is 15 residues long. The ends lost 6 bases at V and 4 bases at J; junction bases unmatched: 9. Germline loops: CDR1 SGHAT, CDR2 FQNNGV. CDR3 DNA sequence: TGTGCCAGCAGGGGACCGGGACAGGGGAGGTACGAGCAGTACTTC. Its translation is CASRGPGQGRYEQYF.

This clone came up a few times. This chain uses TRBV4-3 with TRBJ1-2, with D unclear. Trimming took off 0 bases at V and 8 bases at J, with 13 bases between the two ends. This CDR3 comprises 14 residues. From germline, CDR1 is LGHNA and CDR2 YSLEER. CDR3 in DNA: TGCGCCAGCAGCCAAGATCGGTCGTTGGGAGGCTACACCTTC. It yields the protein CASSQDRSLGGYTF.

The rearrangement links TRBV19 to TRBJ2-6; D unclear. The V end was cut by 5 bases, the J end by 0 bases, with 20 bases between. Germline V CDR1 and CDR2: LNHDA, SQIVND (reference sequence). The CDR3 contains 19 residues. The CDR3 reads CASSFYLLDVGSGANVLTF. The DNA of the CDR3 is TGTGCCAGTAGTTTCTATCTGTTGGATGTGGGCTCTGGGGCCAACGTCCTGACTTTC. Full variable domain (missing parts from reference TRBV19 and TRBJ2-6): DGGITQSPKYLFRKEGQNVTLSCEQNLNHDAMYWYRQDPGQGLRLIYYSQIVNDFQKGDIAEGYSVSREKKESFPLTVTSAQKNPTAFYLCASSFYLLDVGSGANVLTFGAGSRLTVL.

This chain links TRBV2 with TRBJ1-4; the D gene is possibly TRBD1 (5 bases). The CDR3 has 14 residues. V lost 6 bases and J lost 14, with 22 bases in between. CDR1 is SNHLY and CDR2 is FYNNEI in the germline V gene. The CDR3 bases are TGTGCCAGCAGGGGCATCGCCGCAGGGTTTGATCTGTTTTTT. It codes for CASRGIAAGFDLFF.

The gene calls are TRBV10-2 and TRBJ2-7; 16 bases agree with TRBD2. Germline CDR1 and CDR2: WSHSY and SAAADI. The CDR3 sequence is 18 residues long. After removal of 4 bases from V and 3 bases from J, the junction contained 9 bases not matched to a gene. The CDR3 coding sequence is TGCGCCAGCAGTGCAGACCCGGGACTAGCGGGAGGGTACTACGAGCAGTACTTC. Protein product: CASSADPGLAGGYYEQYF.

The CDR3 region has the DNA TGTGCCAGCACCCGGGGGAACACTGAAGCTTTCTTT. Amino acids: CASTRGNTEAFF. This chain uses TRBV5-6 with TRBJ1-1; the D is unclear. Germline V gene lookup returns CDR1 SGHDT and CDR2 YYEEEE. The V gene lost 6 bases and the J gene lost 1 base, with 7 bases spanning the gap. The CDR3 runs 12 residues.

This clone showed up just once. The V gene is TRBV28, the J gene TRBJ2-5; 7 nucleotides align to TRBD2. The CDR3 has 13 amino acids. The trim removed 7 bases at V and 3 bases at J, leaving 5 bases unmatched. Germline CDR1 reads MDHEN; CDR2 reads SYDVKM. Written as DNA, the CDR3 is TGTGCCAGCAACCAACGGGGGGAAGAGACCCAGTACTTC. The encoded protein is CASNQRGEETQYF.

The chain has TRBV7-8 and TRBJ1-5; 9 bases agree with TRBD1. The CDR3 loop spans 16 amino acids. The ends lost 0 bases at V and 2 bases at J; junction bases unmatched: 2. CDR1 SGHVS and CDR2 FQNEAQ come from the germline V gene. The DNA for the CDR3 is TGTGCCAGCAGCTTAGCGGACAGGGGTGGCAATCAGCCCCAGCATTTT. This sequence encodes CASSLADRGGNQPQHF.

V is TRBV28 and J is TRBJ2-5, with D possibly matching TRBD1 (6 bases). Germline CDR1 and CDR2: MDHEN and SYDVKM. The V gene lost 5 bases and the J gene lost 0 bases, with 13 bases spanning the gap. The CDR3 totals 15 residues. The CDR3 bases are TGTGCCAGCAGTGGACCTACAGGGAACCAAGAGACCCAGTACTTC. This sequence encodes CASSGPTGNQETQYF.

This clone has only one observation. V and J are TRBV5-5 and TRBJ2-7; 7 bases map to TRBD1. The CDR3 sequence is 16 residues long. V lost 4 bases and J lost 1; bases outside the gene matches: 11. From germline, CDR1 is SGHKS and CDR2 YYEKEE (reference sequence). CDR3 residues: CASSPGRDSSSYEQYF. The CDR3 coding sequence is TGTGCCAGCAGCCCCGGACGGGACAGTTCTTCCTACGAGCAGTACTTC.

This chain joins TRBV10-1 and TRBJ2-1; D remains unclear. Trimming removed 9 bases from V and 2 bases from J, with 14 bases in between. The germline CDR1 and CDR2 sequences are WNHNN and SYGVQD (reference sequence). The length of the CDR3 is 14 residues. CDR3 DNA: TGCGCCAGTTCGAGGTCCACTCCCTACAATGAGCAGTTCTTC. Its translation: CASSRSTPYNEQFF.

The rearrangement uses TRBV6-6 and TRBJ2-7, with TRBD1 matching over 8 bases. The CDR3 contains 14 residues. Germline V gives CDR1 MNHNY, CDR2 SVGAGI (reference sequence). With 4 bases clipped from V and 2 bases from J, the junction kept 4 bases outside the gene matches. CDR3 DNA: TGTGCCAGCAGTTCTGGGGACAGGACCTACGAGCAGTACTTC. This sequence encodes CASSSGDRTYEQYF.

This chain uses TRBV2 with TRBJ2-7; the D call may be TRBD1 or TRBD2 (5 bases each). CDR3 size: 14 residues. V was trimmed by 6 bases and J by 9 bases, leaving 21 bases between them. CDR1 and CDR2 (germline): SNHLY, FYNNEI. The CDR3 region is CASRDTEPMRVQYF. In nucleotides, the CDR3 is TGTGCCAGCAGGGACACGGAGCCTATGAGGGTGCAGTACTTC.

The chain links TRBV14 to TRBJ2-5; 8 bases fit TRBD1. Germline V lookup: CDR1 SGHDN, CDR2 FVKESK. Unmatched junction bases numbered 4, after V lost 4 bases and J lost 0 bases. This CDR3 region has 15 residues. CDR3 protein: CASSLRQGYQETQYF. The CDR3 nucleotides read TGTGCCAGCAGCCTTCGACAGGGGTACCAAGAGACCCAGTACTTC. The entire variable domain, with the rest obtained from reference TRBV14 and TRBJ2-5, is as follows: EAGVTQFPSHSVIEKGQTVTLRCDPISGHDNLYWYRRVMGKEIKFLLHFVKESKQDESGMPNNRFLAERTGGTYSTLKVQPAELEDSGVYFCASSLRQGYQETQYFGPGTRLLVL.

This chain connects TRBV2 to TRBJ2-2; D gene uncertain. Per germline, CDR1 SNHLY and CDR2 FYNNEI. The CDR3 covers 12 residues. Deletions cut 6 bases from V and 6 bases from J, with 8 bases between. The CDR3 nucleotides read TGTGCCAGCAGGTCGGCGGCCGGGGAGCTGTTTTTT. Its protein is CASRSAAGELFF.

The chain is built from TRBV15 and TRBJ2-7; D is possibly TRBD1 (5 bases). With 1 base removed from V and 9 bases from J, the gap between germline ends came to 16 bases. The CDR3 runs 14 residues. Germline CDR1 and CDR2: LNHNV and YYDKDF (reference sequence). This CDR3 reads CATSRVPQDDAQYF. DNA of the CDR3: TGTGCCACCAGCAGAGTACCACAGGACGACGCGCAGTACTTC.

V and J are TRBV7-6 and TRBJ2-1; a possible D gene is TRBD2 (6 bases). Trimming removed 3 bases from V and 6 bases from J, with 15 bases in between. The CDR3 runs to 15 residues. Germline V lookup: CDR1 SGHVS, CDR2 FNYEAQ. The CDR3 DNA reads TGTGCCAGCAGCTTTTCCCTTTTGGGGGGCAATGAGCAGTTCTTC. It encodes CASSFSLLGGNEQFF.